The next 20 T cell receptor beta chains were all read from a single sample in a study of blood T cell repertoires in COVID-19. TCRdb's table, derived via immunoSEQ multiplex PCR, lists solely in-frame clones and lacks some. The sample consists of approximately 150,000 clones, about 88% of them appearing once. Source material: peripheral blood. The receptors stem from a man between 45 and 60 years old who had recovered from COVID-19.

Concerning this clone: Other DNA sequences from this sample encode an identical CDR3 as well. This rearrangement joins TRBV30 to TRBJ1-6; unclear D gene. Germline V gives CDR1 GTSNPN, CDR2 SVGIG (reference sequence). The CDR3 is made up of 13 amino acids. Trimming cost V 0 bases and J 7 bases, with 7 bases left between them. The CDR3 sequence is CAWSVGGNSPLHF. The DNA of the CDR3 is TGTGCCTGGAGTGTCGGCGGCAATTCACCCCTCCACTTT.

This chain joins TRBV7-8 and TRBJ2-5; 10 bases fit TRBD2. Germline loops: CDR1 SGHVS, CDR2 FQNEAQ. V trimming: 1 base; J trimming: 3 bases; junction bases outside the gene matches: 8. This CDR3 has 17 amino acids. CDR3 residues: CASSLGSGRPGEETQYF. The CDR3 DNA sequence: TGTGCCAGCAGCTTAGGTAGCGGGAGGCCCGGAGAAGAGACCCAGTACTTC.

The chain has TRBV21-1 and TRBJ1-5; TRBD1, the table's D call, lacks a check against the DNA. TRBV21-1 is a pseudogene locus. The CDR3 is 16 residues long. The chain's CDR3 is CASSKGVGQSNQPQHF. In DNA form, the CDR3 reads TGTGCCAGCAGCAAGGGGGTAGGACAGAGCAATCAGCCCCAGCATTTT.

The rearrangement links TRBV12-5 to TRBJ2-3; tentative D call: TRBD1 (5 bases). This CDR3 has 14 residues. With 6 bases removed from V and 4 bases from J, the gap between germline ends came to 14 bases. CDR1 is LGHNT and CDR2 is FRNRAP in the germline V gene. This chain's CDR3 is CASGPGHSPDTQYF. The CDR3 DNA sequence: TGTGCTAGTGGCCCAGGACATTCGCCAGATACGCAGTATTTT.

The chain combines TRBV7-3 with TRBJ2-4, with TRBD1 as a possible D gene (7 bases). CDR3 size: 14 residues. The germline CDR1 and CDR2 sequences are SGHTA and FQGTGA. Trimming removed 5 bases from V and 2 bases from J, with 10 bases in between. CDR3 nucleotides: TGTGCCAGCAGCCAGGGGGGCCCCAAAAACATTCAGTACTTC. The encoded protein is CASSQGGPKNIQYF.

The chain links TRBV5-5 to TRBJ1-4; D possibly corresponds to TRBD1 (5 bases). The CDR3 has 15 amino acids. Trimming shortened V by 0 bases and J by 5 bases, and 11 bases separated the two germline ends. Germline V gene data show CDR1 as SGHKS and CDR2 as YYEKEE (reference sequence). The CDR3 coding sequence is TGTGCCAGCAGCTTGGGGTCTACAGGAAATGAAAAACTGTTTTTT. Translated, it gives CASSLGSTGNEKLFF.

The DNA for the CDR3 is TGTGCCAGCAGTACTTGGACATCTAGCACAGATACGCAGTATTTT. Translated, it gives CASSTWTSSTDTQYF. This chain joins TRBV6-5 and TRBJ2-3; D might be TRBD1 (5 bases). The V gene's germline CDR1 is MNHEY and CDR2 SVGAGI. The CDR3 runs 15 residues. Trimming shortened V by 5 bases and J by 0 bases, and 12 bases separated the two germline ends.

The J gene is TRBJ2-2, the V gene TRBV12-3 or TRBV12-4, with TRBD1 as a possible D gene (6 bases). The CDR3 length is 13 residues. Trimming removed 6 bases at V and 2 bases at J, with 7 bases between. The CDR3 DNA reads TGTGCCAGCAGCGGGACAAACACCGGGGAGCTGTTTTTT. It specifies CASSGTNTGELFF.

The chain uses TRBV30 and TRBJ2-2; the D is unclear. Trimming cost V 0 bases and J 1 base, with 9 bases left between them. The CDR3 has 15 amino acids. Germline-derived CDR1 and CDR2 are GTSNPN and SVGIG (reference sequence). The CDR3 nucleotides are TGTGCCTGGAGTGTACGCCCCAGGAACACCGGGGAGCTGTTTTTT. Protein product: CAWSVRPRNTGELFF.

The rearrangement uses TRBV25-1 and TRBJ2-1; 12 bases fit TRBD1. V shed 5 bases and J 7 bases; nucleotides not matched to a gene: 9. Germline V gene sequence: CDR1 MGHDK, CDR2 SYGVNS. CDR3 length: 16 amino acids. CDR3 nucleotides: TGTGCCAGCAGTTCCATTCCGGGACAGGGGGCGAATGAGCAGTTCTTC. Its protein is CASSSIPGQGANEQFF.

This clone was observed a single time. This chain uses TRBV6-8 with TRBJ1-2; 10 nucleotides align to TRBD1. The CDR3 runs 17 residues. The ends lost 4 bases at V and 3 bases at J; junction bases unmatched: 11. The germline V gene has CDR1 MNHGY and CDR2 SAAAGT. The CDR3 coding sequence is TGTGCCAGCAGTTCCAGCGGACAGGGGGTTGTCGACTATGGCTACACCTTC. It is translated as CASSSSGQGVVDYGYTF.

The V gene is TRBV7-9, the J gene TRBJ1-2; D possibly corresponds to TRBD1 (6 bases). V was pared by 5 bases and J by 9 bases, with 13 bases between. CDR3 length: 12 amino acids. Germline assignment: CDR1 SEHNR and CDR2 FQNEAQ (reference sequence). CDR3 residues: CASSRFQGRYTF. The CDR3 coding sequence is TGTGCCAGCAGCAGGTTTCAGGGGCGCTACACCTTC.

This sequence joins TRBV6-5 and TRBJ2-7; 10 positions match TRBD1. Per germline, CDR1 MNHEY and CDR2 SVGAGI. The CDR3 spans 14 residues. With V trimmed by 6 bases and J by 3 bases, 5 bases remained unmatched. The CDR3 DNA reads TGTGCCAGCAGAACGAGGGACAGGGGCTACGAGCAGTACTTC. Amino acids: CASRTRDRGYEQYF.

This chain connects TRBV29-1 to TRBJ2-2, with a tentative D call TRBD1 (8 bases). The CDR3 runs to 14 residues. The V end lost 6 bases, the J end lost 6 bases, and 17 bases lay between the germline ends. Germline CDR1 SQVTM, CDR2 ANQGSEA. The CDR3, as DNA: TGCAGCGTACAGGGGGGGCAACTTGCCGGGGAGCTGTTTTTT. This sequence encodes CSVQGGQLAGELFF.

There are a few counts of this clone. The genes are TRBV6-4 and TRBJ2-2; weak D call: TRBD1 (7 bases). Trimming left V 3 bases short and J 4 bases short, with 12 bases between. The CDR3 contains 15 residues. Germline-derived CDR1 and CDR2 are MRHNA and SNTAGT. CDR3 region: CASSEEEGATGELFF. The CDR3 coding sequence is TGTGCCAGCAGTGAAGAGGAGGGGGCCACCGGGGAGCTGTTTTTT.

V usage is TRBV3-1 (or the pseudogene TRBV3-2) and J usage is TRBJ1-1; 7 bases align to TRBD1. V shed 4 bases, J shed 10 bases, and the junction held 3 bases outside the gene matches. This CDR3 is built from 11 residues. Germline V gives CDR1 LGHDT, CDR2 YNNKEL (reference sequence). The CDR3 loop is CASSLQGRAFF. The CDR3 nucleotides read TGTGCCAGCAGCCTACAGGGGAGAGCTTTCTTT.

In the case of this clone: Other DNA sequences from this sample encode an identical CDR3 as well. The V gene is TRBV18, the J gene TRBJ2-5; TRBD2 matches at 14 bases. With V trimmed by 3 bases and J by 5 bases, 2 bases remained unmatched. The CDR3 has 15 residues. The germline V gene encodes CDR1 KGHSH and CDR2 LQKENI. CDR3 amino acids: CASSPGLAGVETQYF. CDR3 sequence (DNA): TGTGCCAGCTCACCGGGACTAGCGGGAGTGGAGACCCAGTACTTC.

This chain connects TRBV5-6 to TRBJ2-2; possible D gene TRBD1, 6 bases. Trimming left V 4 bases short and J 6 bases short, with 16 bases between. Per germline, CDR1 SGHDT and CDR2 YYEEEE. This CDR3 is built from 15 residues. As DNA, the CDR3 is TGTGCCAGCAGCCTTACGGGACATGCGCCCGGGGAGCTGTTTTTT. Protein product: CASSLTGHAPGELFF. The whole variable domain, remainder taken from reference TRBV5-6 and TRBJ2-2, is DAGVTQSPTHLIKTRGQQVTLRCSPKSGHDTVSWYQQALGQGPQFIFQYYEEEERQRGNFPDRFSGHQFPNYSSELNVNALLLGDSALYLCASSLTGHAPGELFFGEGSRLTVL.

The chain is built from TRBV27 and TRBJ2-4, with 7 bases aligning to TRBD1. The CDR3 has 14 residues. With V trimmed by 2 bases and J by 8 bases, 6 bases remained unmatched. The V gene's germline CDR1 is MNHEY and CDR2 SMNVEV (reference sequence). This chain's CDR3 is CASSLKGAWDIQYF. Here the CDR3 DNA reads TGTGCCAGCAGTTTAAAGGGGGCCTGGGACATTCAGTACTTC.

The chain has TRBV7-9 and TRBJ2-5; no firm D call. Germline CDR1 SEHNR, CDR2 FQNEAQ (reference sequence). CDR3 length equals 15 residues. Trimming left V 4 bases short and J 1 base short, with 13 bases between. CDR3 region: CASSSTWAGQETQYF. CDR3 bases: TGTGCCAGCAGCTCAACATGGGCAGGCCAAGAGACCCAGTACTTC.